This T cell receptor beta chain was documented in a study of blood T cell repertoires in COVID-19. Study-level information: T cells, B-cell-depleted T cells, or PBMCs provided the cDNA or gDNA that served as material.

In the source study's methods: Cell counts per sample came from amplifying reference gene primers. Assay: immunoSEQ multiplex PCR; the TCRdb copy retains only in-frame clones and omits some. That table supplies the V and J calls and clone size; D and trimming were determined from the DNA. Of roughly 41,000 clones in the sample, about 85% were seen once. This clone was seen a handful of times. V was trimmed by 5 bases and J by 1 base, leaving 11 bases between them. Germline-derived CDR1 and CDR2 are MNHEY and SMNVEV (reference sequence). The CDR3 contains 14 residues. The rearrangement joins TRBV27 to TRBJ1-1, with D possibly matching TRBD1 (6 bases). Sequencing input: peripheral blood. The clonotype comes from a man aged 55 to 69 with acute or convalescent COVID-19. The CDR3 DNA reads as TGTGCCAGCAGTCTAGACAGGAGGAACACTGAAGCTTTCTTT. Translating gives CASSLDRRNTEAFF.